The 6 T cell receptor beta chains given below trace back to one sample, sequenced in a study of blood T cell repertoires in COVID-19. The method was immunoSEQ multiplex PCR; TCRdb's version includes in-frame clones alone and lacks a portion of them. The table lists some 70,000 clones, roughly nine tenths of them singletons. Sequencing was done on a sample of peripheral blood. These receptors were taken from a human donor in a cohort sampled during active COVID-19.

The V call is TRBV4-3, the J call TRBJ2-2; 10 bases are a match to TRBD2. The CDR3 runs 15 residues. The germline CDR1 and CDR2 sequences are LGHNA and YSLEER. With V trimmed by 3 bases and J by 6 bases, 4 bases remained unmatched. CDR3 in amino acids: CASSQLAGDPGELFF. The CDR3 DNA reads TGCGCCAGCAGCCAGCTAGCGGGAGATCCCGGGGAGCTGTTTTTT.

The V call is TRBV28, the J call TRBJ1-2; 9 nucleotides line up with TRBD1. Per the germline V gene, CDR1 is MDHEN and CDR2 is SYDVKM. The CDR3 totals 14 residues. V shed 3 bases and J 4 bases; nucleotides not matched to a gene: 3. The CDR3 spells CASSLDRGSYGYTF. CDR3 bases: TGTGCCAGCAGTTTGGACAGGGGATCCTATGGCTACACCTTC.

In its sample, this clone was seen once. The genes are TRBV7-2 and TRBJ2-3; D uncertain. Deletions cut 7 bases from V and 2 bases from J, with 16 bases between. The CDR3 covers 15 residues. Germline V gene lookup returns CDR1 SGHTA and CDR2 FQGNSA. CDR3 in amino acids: CASTSADDPTDTQYF. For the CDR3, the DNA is TGTGCCAGCACCTCGGCGGATGATCCCACAGATACGCAGTATTTT.

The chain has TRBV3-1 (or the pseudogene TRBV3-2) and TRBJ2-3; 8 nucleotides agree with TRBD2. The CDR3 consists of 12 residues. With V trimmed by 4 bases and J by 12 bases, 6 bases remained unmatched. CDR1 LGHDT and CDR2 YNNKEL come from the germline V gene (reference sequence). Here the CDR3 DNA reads TGTGCCAGCAGCCCCCGGACTAGCCTACAGTATTTT. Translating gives CASSPRTSLQYF.

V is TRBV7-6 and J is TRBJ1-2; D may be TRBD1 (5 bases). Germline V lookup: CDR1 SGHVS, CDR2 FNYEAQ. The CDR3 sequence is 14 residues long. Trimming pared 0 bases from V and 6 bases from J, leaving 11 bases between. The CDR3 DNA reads TGTGCCAGCAGCTTAGCGGGGGGACGGGATGGCTACACCTTC. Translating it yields CASSLAGGRDGYTF.

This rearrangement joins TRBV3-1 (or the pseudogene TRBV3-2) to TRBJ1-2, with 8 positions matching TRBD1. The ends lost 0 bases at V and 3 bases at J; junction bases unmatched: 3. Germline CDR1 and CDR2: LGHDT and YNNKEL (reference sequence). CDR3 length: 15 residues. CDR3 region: CASSQDRGLDYGYTF. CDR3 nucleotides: TGTGCCAGCAGCCAAGACAGGGGGCTTGACTATGGCTACACCTTC.